This T cell receptor (beta chain) was sequenced during a study of blood T cells in healthy people across ages. The study's findings and limits: There was a strong correlation between TCR beta diversity and naive T cell percentage. Higher diversity and more naive CD4+ cells were features of long-lived donors, compared to aged donors.

Trimming left V 8 bases short and J 6 bases short, with 19 bases between. CDR1 and CDR2 from the germline V gene are MDHEN and SYDVKM. This CDR3 has 14 residues. With regard to this clonotype: As yet, its antigen is unknown.

For the second PCR, which ran for roughly 6 to 12 cycles, a sample-barcoded 5' primer and a J-beta primer mix were used. Each CDR3 protein gets one entry after TCRdb re-called the 5' RACE reads with MiXCR. The table lists about 750,000 distinct CDR3 sequences, roughly 50% of them singletons. The chain employs TRBV28 and TRBJ1-2, with D maybe TRBD1 (5 bases). Sequencing used blood. The TCR comes from a man older than 75 in good health. CDR3 sequence: CASAEVAGNDGYTF. CDR3 bases: TGTGCCAGCGCGGAAGTGGCAGGGAATGATGGCTACACCTTC.